This passage covers 11 T cell receptor beta chains from one sample sequenced in a study of spatial heterogeneity in lung cancer. Findings and limits, study-wide: Tumors with more nonsynonymous mutations had more expanded intratumoral alpha and beta TCRs.

Their cognate antigens are unknown. Sample time point: sample taken at primary tumor resection. TCRdb re-analysed the 5' RACE reads in MiXCR, keeping a single row per CDR3 protein. The top ten hold roughly 11% of the sample, which has about 8,100 distinct CDR3 sequences, roughly an eighth seen once. This specimen consisted of lung tumor tissue, obtained at surgery. These receptors all stem from a male donor with early-stage non-small cell lung cancer.

In its sample, this clonotype was seen many times. A library made for alpha chains picked up this beta chain off target, so its size means little. The rearrangement links TRBV4-3 to TRBJ1-6, with TRBD1 identical over 8 bases. The trim removed 6 bases at V and 10 bases at J, leaving 5 bases unmatched. This CDR3 region has 13 residues. Germline loops: CDR1 LGHNA, CDR2 YSLEER. This CDR3 reads CASSLGQGSPLHF. In DNA form, the CDR3 reads TGCGCCAGCAGTCTTGGACAGGGCTCACCCCTCCACTTT.

There are many counts of this clonotype. This beta chain is an off-target read within a library intended for alpha chains, so its frequency means little. This sequence joins TRBV7-8 and TRBJ2-5; TRBD2 aligns across 14 bases. Germline trimming cut 1 base from V and 0 bases from J; bases unmatched to any gene: 4. CDR1 and CDR2 (germline): SGHVS, FQNEAQ. The CDR3 is 18 amino acids. The CDR3 DNA follows: TGTGCCAGCAGCTTAGTCCCGGGACTAGCGGGGGACCAAGAGACCCAGTACTTC. This sequence encodes CASSLVPGLAGDQETQYF.

This clonotype came up many times. Because the library targeted alpha chains, this beta chain is an off-target read whose size means little. CDR3 sequence: CASSQPSITDTQYF. CDR3 nucleotides: TGTGCCAGCAGCCAACCCTCCATCACAGATACGCAGTATTTT. This chain connects TRBV3-1 to TRBJ2-3; no clear D. The CDR3 runs 14 residues. Germline V gene sequence: CDR1 LGHDT, CDR2 YNNKEL (reference sequence). Trimming cost V 2 bases and J 2 bases, with 8 bases left between them.

This clonotype came up many times. A library made for alpha chains picked up this beta chain off target, so its size means little. The chain has TRBV25-1 and TRBJ1-1, with TRBD1 matching over 8 bases. There are 14 residues in the CDR3. The V gene's germline CDR1 is MGHDK and CDR2 SYGVNS. V trimming: 4 bases; J trimming: 4 bases; junction bases outside the gene matches: 5. Here the CDR3 reads CASSGQGWATEAFF. As DNA, the CDR3 is TGTGCCAGCAGTGGACAGGGGTGGGCCACTGAAGCTTTCTTT.

This clonotype is labeled medium-sized. Within a library made for alpha chains, this beta chain is off target, and its count is uninformative. CDR3: CSARFLAGSSYEQYF. The CDR3 DNA reads as TGCAGTGCTAGATTCCTAGCGGGAAGCTCCTACGAGCAGTACTTC. This chain connects TRBV20-1 to TRBJ2-7, with 9 bases aligning to TRBD2. After removal of 2 bases from V and 0 bases from J, the junction contained 5 bases not matched to a gene. Germline CDR1 is DFQATT and CDR2 is SNEGSKA (reference sequence). The CDR3 has 15 amino acids.

This clonotype was seen a few times. Because the library targeted alpha chains, this beta chain is an off-target read whose size means little. V and J are TRBV7-2 and TRBJ1-1; D is undetermined. Trimming cost V 4 bases and J 0 bases, with 6 bases left between them. Germline lookup yields CDR1 SGHTA and CDR2 FQGNSA. The CDR3 runs 13 residues. The CDR3 DNA reads as TGTGCCAGCAGCTCCGTCCTGAACACTGAAGCTTTCTTT. Protein product: CASSSVLNTEAFF.

This clonotype was seen at least ten times. The size of this beta chain means little, since it is a stray read in a library made for alpha chains. The chain carries TRBV28 and TRBJ2-5, with 7 bases aligning to TRBD1. Trimming cost V 6 bases and J 1 base; bases outside gene matches: 5. The germline gives CDR1 MDHEN, CDR2 SYDVKM. The CDR3 consists of 14 residues. The CDR3 DNA is TGTGCCAGCAGCCGACGGACAGGCCAAGAGACCCAGTACTTC. Translated: CASSRRTGQETQYF.

This clonotype was seen at least ten times. This beta chain is an off-target read within a library intended for alpha chains, so its frequency means little. The chain uses TRBV19 and TRBJ1-5; D not resolved. Trimming cost V 5 bases and J 1 base, with 6 bases left between them. The CDR3 has 13 amino acids. Germline loops: CDR1 LNHDA, CDR2 SQIVND (reference sequence). CDR3 nucleotides: TGTGCCAGTAGTCAGAGAAGCAATCAGCCCCAGCATTTT. This gives the protein CASSQRSNQPQHF.

This clonotype was detected ten times or more. As an off-target read in a library built for alpha chains, this beta chain has a frequency of little significance. This chain links TRBV7-6 with TRBJ1-1, with TRBD1 as a possible D gene (6 bases). Germline assignment: CDR1 SGHVS and CDR2 FNYEAQ. The V and J ends lost 2 bases and 7 bases respectively, with 14 bases between them. This CDR3 has 14 residues. CDR3 sequence: CASSLSTGGGEAFF. The CDR3 DNA is TGTGCCAGCAGCTTATCCACCGGGGGCGGTGAAGCTTTCTTT.

This clonotype has a count of ten or more. This beta chain is an off-target read within a library intended for alpha chains, so its frequency means little. The chain joins TRBV7-2 to TRBJ2-5; D not certain. The CDR3 covers 14 residues. Between the trimmed V and J ends, which lost 3 bases and 4 bases, there was a span of 12 bases. The germline V gene encodes CDR1 SGHTA and CDR2 FQGNSA. In nucleotides, the CDR3 is TGTGCCAGCAGCTTTACTCTCCTGGGAGAGACCCAGTACTTC. Translated: CASSFTLLGETQYF.

This clonotype was counted ten times or more. The library was built for alpha chains, so this beta chain is an off-target read and its size means little. This sequence joins TRBV7-2 and TRBJ1-3, with D uncertain. Per the germline V gene, CDR1 is SGHTA and CDR2 is FQGNSA. V was clipped by 4 bases and J by 2 bases, with 12 bases between them. The CDR3 has 15 amino acids. The CDR3 DNA reads TGTGCCAGCAGCTCTTTGGACGAAGCTGGAAACACCATATATTTT. It yields the protein CASSSLDEAGNTIYF.